This T cell receptor (beta chain) was captured in a study of blood T cell repertoires in COVID-19. Turning to the study itself: The study drew acute and convalescent COVID-19 samples from the United States, Italy and Spain.

The CDR3 loop spans 15 amino acids. The germline gives CDR1 KGHSH, CDR2 LQKENI. Trimming removed 3 bases at V and 0 bases at J, with 9 bases between. This clone was observed once. Per the original data handling: By means of reference gene primer amplification, nucleated cell counts were estimated. Produced via immunoSEQ multiplex PCR; TCRdb's table is partial and in-frame only. V and J calls plus clone size are reproduced from that table; the DNA served to infer D and trimming. Among under 250,000 clones listed, 81% were seen once. Specimen: PBMCs or T cells enriched from blood (not recorded which). This rearrangement joins TRBV18 to TRBJ1-3; D may be TRBD1 (6 bases). The TCR was taken from a woman in her 50s with acute COVID-19. For the CDR3, the DNA is TGTGCCAGCTCACCCTCAGGGGACTCTGGAAACACCATATATTTT. Protein sequence: CASSPSGDSGNTIYF.